This T cell receptor (beta chain) originates from a study of beta chain features in type 1 diabetes. Study-level points and caveats: Moderately but significantly shorter TCRB CDR3s were found in Type 1 diabetes patients in all four CD4+ subsets.

As for this clone: Its antigen is still unknown.

Expressed TCRB transcripts were sequenced because the entire RNA isolate underwent reverse transcription. Profiled with immunoSEQ multiplex PCR; TCRdb holds only in-frame clones, not every one. The sample holds fewer than 300,000 clones, 11% seen once. V lost 5 bases and J lost 3; bases outside the gene matches: 9. The CDR3 totals 15 residues. Germline V gives CDR1 MGHDK, CDR2 SYGVNS. The chain combines TRBV25-1 with TRBJ2-7; TRBD1 matches at 8 bases. The sequenced sample was naive CD4+ T cells from blood. The origin of this receptor is a man aged 25-45 years with type 1 diabetes. CDR3 sequence (DNA): TGTGCCAGCAGTTTAAGGGCAGGGGGCTTCTACGAGCAGTACTTC. This sequence encodes CASSLRAGGFYEQYF.